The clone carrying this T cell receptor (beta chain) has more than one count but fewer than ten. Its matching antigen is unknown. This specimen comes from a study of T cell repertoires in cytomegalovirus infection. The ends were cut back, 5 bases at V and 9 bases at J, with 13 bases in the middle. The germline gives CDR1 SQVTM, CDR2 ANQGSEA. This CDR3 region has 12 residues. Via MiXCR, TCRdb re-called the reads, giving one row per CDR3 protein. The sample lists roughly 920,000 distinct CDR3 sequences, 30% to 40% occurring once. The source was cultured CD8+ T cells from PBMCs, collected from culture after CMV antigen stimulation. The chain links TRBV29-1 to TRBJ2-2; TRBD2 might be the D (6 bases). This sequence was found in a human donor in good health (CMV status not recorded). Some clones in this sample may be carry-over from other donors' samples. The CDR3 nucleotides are TGCAGCGTTCTTGGGGGGAACAGGGAGCTGTTTTTT. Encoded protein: CSVLGGNRELFF.